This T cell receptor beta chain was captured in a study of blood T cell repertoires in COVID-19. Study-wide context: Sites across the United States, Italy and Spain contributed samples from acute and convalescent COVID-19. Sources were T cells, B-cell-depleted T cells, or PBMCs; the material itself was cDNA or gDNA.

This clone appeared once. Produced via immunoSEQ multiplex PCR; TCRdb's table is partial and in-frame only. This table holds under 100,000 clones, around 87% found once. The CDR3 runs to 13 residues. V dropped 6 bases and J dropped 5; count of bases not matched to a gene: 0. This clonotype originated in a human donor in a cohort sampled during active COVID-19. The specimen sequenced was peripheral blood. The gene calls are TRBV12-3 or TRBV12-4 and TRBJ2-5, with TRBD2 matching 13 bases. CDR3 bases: TGTGCCAGCAGGGGACTAGCGGGGGAGACCCAGTACTTC. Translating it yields CASRGLAGETQYF.